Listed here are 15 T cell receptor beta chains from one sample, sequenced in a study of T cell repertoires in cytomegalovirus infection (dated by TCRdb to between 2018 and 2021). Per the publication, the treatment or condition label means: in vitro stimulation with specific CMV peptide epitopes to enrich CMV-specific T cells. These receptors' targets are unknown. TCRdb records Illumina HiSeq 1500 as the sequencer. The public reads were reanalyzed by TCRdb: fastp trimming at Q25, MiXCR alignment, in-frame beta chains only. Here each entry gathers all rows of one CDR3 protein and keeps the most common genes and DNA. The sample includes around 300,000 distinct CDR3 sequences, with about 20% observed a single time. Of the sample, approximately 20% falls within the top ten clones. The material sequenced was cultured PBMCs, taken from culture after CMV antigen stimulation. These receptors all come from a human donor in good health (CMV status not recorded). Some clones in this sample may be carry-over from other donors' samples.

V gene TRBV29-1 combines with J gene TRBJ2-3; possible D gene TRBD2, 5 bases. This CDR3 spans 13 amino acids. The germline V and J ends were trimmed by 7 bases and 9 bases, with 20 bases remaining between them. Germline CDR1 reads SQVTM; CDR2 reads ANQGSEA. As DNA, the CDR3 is TGCAGCGCCCTCCTGAGCGGCAAGGCGACGCAGTATTTT. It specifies CSALLSGKATQYF.

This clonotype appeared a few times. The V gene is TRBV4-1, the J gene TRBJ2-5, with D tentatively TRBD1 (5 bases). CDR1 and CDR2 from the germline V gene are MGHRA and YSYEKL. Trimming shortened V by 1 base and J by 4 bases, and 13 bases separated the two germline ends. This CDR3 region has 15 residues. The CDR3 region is CASSQGSRDAETQYF. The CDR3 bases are TGCGCCAGCAGCCAAGGGTCCAGGGATGCAGAGACCCAGTACTTC.

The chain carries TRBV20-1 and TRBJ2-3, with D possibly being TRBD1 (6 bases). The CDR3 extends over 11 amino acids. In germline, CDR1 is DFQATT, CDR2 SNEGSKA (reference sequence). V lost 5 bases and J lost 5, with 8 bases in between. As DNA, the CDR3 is TGCAGTGCTCCCAGGGGAGATACGCAGTATTTT. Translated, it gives CSAPRGDTQYF.

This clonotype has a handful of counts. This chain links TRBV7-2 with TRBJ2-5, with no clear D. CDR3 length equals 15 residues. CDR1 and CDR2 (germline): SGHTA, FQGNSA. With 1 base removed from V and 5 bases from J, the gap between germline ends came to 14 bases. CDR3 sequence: CASSLGGLGLETQYF. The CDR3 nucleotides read TGTGCCAGCAGCTTAGGCGGTTTAGGGTTGGAGACCCAGTACTTC.

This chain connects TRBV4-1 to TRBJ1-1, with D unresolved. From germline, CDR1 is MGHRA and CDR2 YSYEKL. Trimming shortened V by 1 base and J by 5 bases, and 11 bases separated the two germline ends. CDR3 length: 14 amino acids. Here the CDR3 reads CASSQVAGMTEAFF. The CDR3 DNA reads TGCGCCAGCAGCCAAGTTGCCGGGATGACTGAAGCTTTCTTT.

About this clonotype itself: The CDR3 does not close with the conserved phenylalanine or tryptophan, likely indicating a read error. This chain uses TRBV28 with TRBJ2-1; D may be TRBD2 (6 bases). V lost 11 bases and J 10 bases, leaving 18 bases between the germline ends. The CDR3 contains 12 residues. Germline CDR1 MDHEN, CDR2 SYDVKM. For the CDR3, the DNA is TGTGCCGGTCACTCGGCAGGAGGGGAGCAGTTCGTC. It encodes CAGHSAGGEQFV.

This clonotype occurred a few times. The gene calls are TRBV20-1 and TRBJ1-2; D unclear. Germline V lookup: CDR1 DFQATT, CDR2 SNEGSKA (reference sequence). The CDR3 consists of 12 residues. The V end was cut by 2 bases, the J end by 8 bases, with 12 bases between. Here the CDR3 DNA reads TGCAGTGCTAGAAATCAGAGGGAGGGCTACACCTTC. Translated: CSARNQREGYTF.

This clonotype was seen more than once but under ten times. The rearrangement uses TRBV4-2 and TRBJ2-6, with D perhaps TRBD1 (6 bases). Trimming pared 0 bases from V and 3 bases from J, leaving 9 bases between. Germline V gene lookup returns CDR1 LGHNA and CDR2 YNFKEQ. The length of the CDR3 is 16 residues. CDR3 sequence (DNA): TGTGCCAGCAGCCAAGAAGGGGGAGTTGGGGCCAACGTCCTGACTTTC. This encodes CASSQEGGVGANVLTF.

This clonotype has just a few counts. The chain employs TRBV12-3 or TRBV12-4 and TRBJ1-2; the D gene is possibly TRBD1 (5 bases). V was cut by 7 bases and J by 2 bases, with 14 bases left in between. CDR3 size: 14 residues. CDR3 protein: CASTLRGPNYGYTF. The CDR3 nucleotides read TGTGCCAGCACTCTGAGGGGACCAAACTATGGCTACACCTTC.

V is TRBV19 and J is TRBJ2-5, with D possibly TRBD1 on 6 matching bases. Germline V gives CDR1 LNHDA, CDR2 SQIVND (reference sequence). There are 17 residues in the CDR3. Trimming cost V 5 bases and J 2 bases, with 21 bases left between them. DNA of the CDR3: TGTGCCAGTAGTTCACAGGGTTCAAGGTCGGTACAAGAGACCCAGTACTTC. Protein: CASSSQGSRSVQETQYF.

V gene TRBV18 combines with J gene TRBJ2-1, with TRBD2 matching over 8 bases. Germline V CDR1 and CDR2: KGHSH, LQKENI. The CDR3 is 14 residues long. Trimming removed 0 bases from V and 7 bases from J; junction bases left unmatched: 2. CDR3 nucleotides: TGTGCCAGCTCACCACCTCCTAGCGGGAATGAGCAGTTCTTC. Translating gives CASSPPPSGNEQFF.

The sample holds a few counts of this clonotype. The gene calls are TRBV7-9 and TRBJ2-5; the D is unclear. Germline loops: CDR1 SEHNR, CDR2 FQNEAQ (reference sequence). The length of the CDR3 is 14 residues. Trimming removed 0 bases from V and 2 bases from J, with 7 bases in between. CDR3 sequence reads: CASSLAGKQETQYF. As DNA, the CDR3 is TGTGCCAGCAGCTTAGCTGGCAAGCAAGAGACCCAGTACTTC.

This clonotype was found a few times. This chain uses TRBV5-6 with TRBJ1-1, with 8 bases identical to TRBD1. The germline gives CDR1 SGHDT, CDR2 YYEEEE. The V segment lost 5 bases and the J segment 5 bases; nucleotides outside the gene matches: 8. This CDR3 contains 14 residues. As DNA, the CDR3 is TGTGCCAGCAGTAACCGGGACAGGTTGACTGAAGCTTTCTTT. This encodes CASSNRDRLTEAFF.

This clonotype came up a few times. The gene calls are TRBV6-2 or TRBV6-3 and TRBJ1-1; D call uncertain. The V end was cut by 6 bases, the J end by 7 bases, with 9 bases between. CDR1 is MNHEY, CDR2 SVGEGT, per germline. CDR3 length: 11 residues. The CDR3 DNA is TGTGCCAGCAGCTGGGGTATTGAAGCTTTCTTT. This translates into CASSWGIEAFF.

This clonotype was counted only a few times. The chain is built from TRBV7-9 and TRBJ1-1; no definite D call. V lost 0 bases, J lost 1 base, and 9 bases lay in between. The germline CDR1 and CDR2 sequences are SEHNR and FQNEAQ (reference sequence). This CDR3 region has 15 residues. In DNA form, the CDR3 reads TGTGCCAGCAGCTTAGCGAACGGAGAGAACACTGAAGCTTTCTTT. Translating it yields CASSLANGENTEAFF. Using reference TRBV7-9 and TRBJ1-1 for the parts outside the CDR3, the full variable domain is DTGVSQNPRHKITKRGQNVTFRCDPISEHNRLYWYRQTLGQGPEFLTYFQNEAQLEKSRLLSDRFSAERPKGSFSTLEIQRTEQGDSAMYLCASSLANGENTEAFFGQGTRLTVV.